This T cell receptor beta chain was retrieved from a study of blood T cell repertoires in COVID-19. Study in general: Acute and convalescent COVID-19 samples came from the United States, Italy and Spain. PBMCs, B-cell-depleted T cells, or T cells provided the cDNA or gDNA that made up the material.

This CDR3 is built from 14 residues. V gave up 5 bases and J gave up 0 bases; unmatched junction bases: 3. Germline CDR1 and CDR2: SEHNR and FQNEAQ (reference sequence). This table comes from immunoSEQ multiplex PCR, and its TCRdb copy is limited to in-frame clones, with some not included. Here the sample spans around 140,000 clones, almost 85% being singletons. Sequencing input: peripheral blood. This chain uses TRBV7-9 with TRBJ1-1; 7 positions agree with TRBD1. This receptor was obtained from a human donor with acute or convalescent COVID-19. The donor label of this sample is uncertain. The CDR3 protein is CASSVQGVNTEAFF. The DNA of the CDR3 is TGTGCCAGCAGCGTTCAGGGGGTGAACACTGAAGCTTTCTTT.